This TCR beta chain was identified in a study of cytomegalovirus exposure and HLA in healthy donors. Broader study findings: Later analysis identified over 15,000 TCR beta sequences associated with HLA alleles, using a false discovery rate threshold of 0.05. Reported performance of the classifier showed diagnosis of cytomegalovirus status with high specificity and sensitivity.

The PCR contained 60 Vbeta and 13 Jbeta primers. Measured with immunoSEQ multiplex PCR; TCRdb has only the in-frame clones, and not every one. The sample yields about 260,000 clones, just under 85% seen once. On this clone: The antigen remains unidentified.

Germline V gene sequence: CDR1 LNHDA, CDR2 SQIVND (reference sequence). With V trimmed by 4 bases and J by 3 bases, 9 bases remained unmatched. The CDR3 covers 16 residues. This TCR came from a woman aged 35 to 49 in good health and CMV-seropositive. The chain is built from TRBV19 and TRBJ1-5; TRBD1 aligns across 7 bases. Sequenced: PBMCs. The CDR3 DNA is TGTGCCAGTAGTACTCGGGACAGTGGGTCCAATCAGCCCCAGCATTTT. Translated: CASSTRDSGSNQPQHF.